This T cell receptor beta chain originates from a study of T cell repertoires in cytomegalovirus infection (dated by TCRdb to the late 2010s). About the investigation overall: Donor HLA type was relevant to the analysis, because carriage of CMV infection together with the matching HLA type was indicated by public TCR beta signatures.

This clonotype was seen a handful of times. Its target antigen remains unknown. There are no base qualities to consult, and no much larger clone falls within one base. V was cut back by 1 base and J by 0 bases, leaving a gap of 18 bases between them. Including cysteine and phenylalanine, the CDR3 has 18 amino acids. Only the CDR3 region is kept as DNA, spanning 54 bases read in frame from base 1. The germline V gene (reference sequence) specifies SEHNR as CDR1 and FQNEAQ as CDR2. The research as a whole found: The ex vivo response was dominated by HLA-C-restricted CMV-specific TCR beta clonotypes, and the single most frequent clonotype in two of eight donors was supplied by these HLA-C-restricted clonotypes. In both this cohort and an independent cohort of some 370 donors, the cumulative frequency of public TCR beta family members distinguished carriers of CMV infection plus the relevant HLA type.

Sequencing relied on an Illumina HiSeq 1500. TCRdb reprocessed the public reads (quality trimming at Q25 with fastp, clone calling with MiXCR) and kept in-frame beta chains. Rows with a matching CDR3 protein are joined into one entry that keeps the most common DNA and genes. For this sample there are 500,000 or so distinct CDR3 sequences; 15% to 20% appear just once. Under 30% of the sample lies in the top ten. This clonotype was obtained from a human donor in good health (CMV status not recorded). Some clones in this sample may be carry-over from other donors' samples. This chain is built from TRBV7-9 and TRBJ1-1; the D gene remains uncertain. Sequencing was done on a sample of CD8+ T cells from PBMCs. The sequenced DNA: TGTGCCAGCAGCTTAGTGATTGTAACCGATCGCATGAACACTGAAGCTTTCTTT. Translated, this gives CASSLVIVTDRMNTEAFF.